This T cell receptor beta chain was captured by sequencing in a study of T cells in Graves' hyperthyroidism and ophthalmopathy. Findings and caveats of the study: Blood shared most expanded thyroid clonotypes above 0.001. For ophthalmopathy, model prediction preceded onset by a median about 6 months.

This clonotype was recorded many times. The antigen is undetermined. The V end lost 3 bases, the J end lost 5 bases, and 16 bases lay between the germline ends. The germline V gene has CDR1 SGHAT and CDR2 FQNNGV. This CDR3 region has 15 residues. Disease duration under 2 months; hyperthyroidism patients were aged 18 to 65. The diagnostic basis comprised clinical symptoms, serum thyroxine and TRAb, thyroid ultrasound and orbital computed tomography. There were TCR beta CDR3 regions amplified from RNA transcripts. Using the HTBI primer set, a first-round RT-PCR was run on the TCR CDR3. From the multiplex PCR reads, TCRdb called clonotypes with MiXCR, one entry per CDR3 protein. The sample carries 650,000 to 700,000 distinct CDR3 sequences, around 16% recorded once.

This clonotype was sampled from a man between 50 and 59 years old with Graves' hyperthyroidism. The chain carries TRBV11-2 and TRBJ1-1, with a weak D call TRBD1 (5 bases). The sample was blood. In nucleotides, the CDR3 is TGTGCCAGCAGCTTGGGACGGAGACTGGGGACTGAAGCTTTCTTT. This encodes CASSLGRRLGTEAFF.